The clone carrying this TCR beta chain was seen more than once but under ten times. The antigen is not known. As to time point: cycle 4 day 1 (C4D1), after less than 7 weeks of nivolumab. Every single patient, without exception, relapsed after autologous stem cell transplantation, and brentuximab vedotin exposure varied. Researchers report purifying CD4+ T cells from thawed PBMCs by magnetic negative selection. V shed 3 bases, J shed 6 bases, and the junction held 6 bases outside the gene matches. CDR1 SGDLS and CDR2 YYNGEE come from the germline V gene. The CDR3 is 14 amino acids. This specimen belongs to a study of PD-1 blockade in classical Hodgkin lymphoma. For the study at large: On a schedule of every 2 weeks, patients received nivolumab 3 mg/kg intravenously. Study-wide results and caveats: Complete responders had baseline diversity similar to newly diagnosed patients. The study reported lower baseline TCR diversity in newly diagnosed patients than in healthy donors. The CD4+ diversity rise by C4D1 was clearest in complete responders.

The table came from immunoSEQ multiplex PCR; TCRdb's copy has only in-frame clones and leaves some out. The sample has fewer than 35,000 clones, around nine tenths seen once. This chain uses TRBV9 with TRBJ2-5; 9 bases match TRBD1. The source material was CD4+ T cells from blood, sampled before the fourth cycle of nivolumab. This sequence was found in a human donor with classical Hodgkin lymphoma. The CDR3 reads CASSAGQGLQTQYF. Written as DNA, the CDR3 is TGTGCCAGCAGCGCCGGACAGGGGTTACAGACCCAGTACTTC.